This T cell receptor beta chain was profiled in a study of T-cell memory formation after mild COVID-19. Germline values: CDR1 SGHTA, CDR2 FQGNSA. CDR3 size: 17 residues. V was trimmed by 5 bases and J by 2 bases, leaving 20 bases between them. Via MiXCR, TCRdb re-called the 5' RACE reads, giving one row per CDR3 protein. Altogether hundreds of thousands of distinct CDR3 sequences are present, around 21% being singletons, with the ten largest covering roughly an eighth. The chain links TRBV7-2 to TRBJ2-3; D is ambiguous. Source material: PBMCs or a T cell subset sorted from them (not recorded which). This clonotype was obtained from an adult woman who had mild COVID-19 (a few samples of this study predate the infection). Cell type and time point are not known. CDR3 loop: CASSPPPWNQFTDTQYF. The CDR3 nucleotides are TGTGCCAGCAGCCCACCCCCTTGGAATCAATTCACAGATACGCAGTATTTT.